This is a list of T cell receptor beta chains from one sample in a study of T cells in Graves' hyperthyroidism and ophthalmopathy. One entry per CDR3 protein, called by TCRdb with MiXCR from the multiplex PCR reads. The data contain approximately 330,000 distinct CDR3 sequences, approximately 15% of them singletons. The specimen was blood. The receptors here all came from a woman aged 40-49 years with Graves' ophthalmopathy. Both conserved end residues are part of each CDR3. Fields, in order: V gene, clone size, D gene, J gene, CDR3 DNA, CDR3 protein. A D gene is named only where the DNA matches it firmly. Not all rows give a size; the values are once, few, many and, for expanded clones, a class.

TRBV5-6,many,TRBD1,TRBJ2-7,TGTGCCAGCAGCTGGGGGACAGGGGGCTACGAGCAGTACTTC,CASSWGTGGYEQYF
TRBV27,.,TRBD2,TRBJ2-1,TGTGCCAGCAGTTACGGACTAGGTCCCAATGAGCAGTTCTTC,CASSYGLGPNEQFF
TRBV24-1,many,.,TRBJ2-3,TGTGCCACCAGTCGAACAACAGATACGCAGTATTTT,CATSRTTDTQYF
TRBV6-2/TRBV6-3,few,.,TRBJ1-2,TGTGCCAGCAGTTACGGGGTATATGGCTACACCTTC,CASSYGVYGYTF
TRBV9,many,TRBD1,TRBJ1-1,TGTGCCAGCAGCGTACCTGACAGGGCCACTGAAGCTTTCTTT,CASSVPDRATEAFF
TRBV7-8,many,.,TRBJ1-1,TGTGCCAGCAGCTCGAGGGAGGACACTGAAGCTTTCTTT,CASSSREDTEAFF
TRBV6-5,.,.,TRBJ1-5,TGTGCCAGCAGTTACCCTCAGGGCTATAGCAATCAGCCCCAGCATTTT,CASSYPQGYSNQPQHF
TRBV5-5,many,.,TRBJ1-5,TGTGCCAGCAGCTTTAGCGACAGCCCTAATCAGCCCCAGCATTTT,CASSFSDSPNQPQHF
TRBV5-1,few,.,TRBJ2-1,TGCGCCAGCAGCTTGGACAGTACGTCCTACAATGAGCAGTTCTTC,CASSLDSTSYNEQFF
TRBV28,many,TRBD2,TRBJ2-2,TGTGCCAGCAGTTACCTGACGGGACTAGGTACCGGGGAGCTGTTTTTT,CASSYLTGLGTGELFF
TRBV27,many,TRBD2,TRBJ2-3,TGTGCCAGCAGACTAGGACTAGCGGGGGGGGATACGCAGTATTTT,CASRLGLAGGDTQYF
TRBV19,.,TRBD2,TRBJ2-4,TGTGCCAGCTCCGGACTAGCGGGATACATTCAGTACTTC,CASSGLAGYIQYF
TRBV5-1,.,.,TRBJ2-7,TGCGCCAGCAGGCTTTGGGACGGAGCCTACGAGCAGTACTTC,CASRLWDGAYEQYF
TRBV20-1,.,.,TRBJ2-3,TGCAGTGCTATCCTTGGGTACACAGATACGCAGTATTTT,CSAILGYTDTQYF
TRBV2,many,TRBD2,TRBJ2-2,TGTGCCTTCCGGGGGGGCAGTTCCGGGGAGCTGTTTTTT,CAFRGGSSGELFF
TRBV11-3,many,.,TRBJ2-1,TGTGCCAGCCGCTACAGGGTCAATGAGCAGTTCTTC,CASRYRVNEQFF
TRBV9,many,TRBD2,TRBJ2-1,TGTGCCAGCAGCGAAACCCAAAGCGGGGAGGTATACAATGAGCAGTTCTTC,CASSETQSGEVYNEQFF
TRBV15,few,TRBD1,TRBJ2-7,TGTGCCACCAGCGGACACAGGGGTTCCGAGCAGTACTTC,CATSGHRGSEQYF
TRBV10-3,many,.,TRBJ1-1,TGTGCCATCAGCGGGGCTAGAGAAGGGCAGAACACTGAAGCTTTCTTT,CAISGAREGQNTEAFF
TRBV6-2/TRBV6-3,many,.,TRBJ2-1,TGTGCCAGCAGTTTAGCGGACGGCTACAATGAGCAGTTCTTC,CASSLADGYNEQFF
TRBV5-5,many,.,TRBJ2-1,TGTGCCAGCAGCTTGGTGGTCACTAGCCAATCCTACAATGAGCAGTTCTTC,CASSLVVTSQSYNEQFF
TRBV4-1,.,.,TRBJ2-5,TGCGCCAGCAGCCAAGTTCCGGGGTTGGAGACCCAGTACTTC,CASSQVPGLETQYF
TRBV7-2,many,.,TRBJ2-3,TGTGCCAGCAGCTTGTTTGGCCAAGCAGATACGCAGTATTTT,CASSLFGQADTQYF
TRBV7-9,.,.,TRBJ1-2,TGTGCCAGCAGCTCAGGAAAGACCGGGAGGAGCTATGGCTACACCTTC,CASSSGKTGRSYGYTF
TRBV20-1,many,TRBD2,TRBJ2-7,TGCAGTGCTCTGCGGGAGGGCCATCGCCACGAGCAGTACTTC,CSALREGHRHEQYF
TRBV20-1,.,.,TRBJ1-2,TGCAGTGCTAGACTTCCACAGGATTCTGCTGGCTACACCTTC,CSARLPQDSAGYTF
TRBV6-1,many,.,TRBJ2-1,TGTGCCAGCAGTCGTACAGGGCTAAGGTACAATGAGCAGTTCTTC,CASSRTGLRYNEQFF
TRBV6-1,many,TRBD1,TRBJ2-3,TGTGCCAGCACCTCAGGGGGAGGCACAGATACGCAGTATTTT,CASTSGGGTDTQYF
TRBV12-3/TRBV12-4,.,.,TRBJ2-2,TGTGCCAGCAGTTTAGTCCTTAGCGTCTACACCGGGGAGCTGTTTTTT,CASSLVLSVYTGELFF
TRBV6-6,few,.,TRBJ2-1,TGTGCCAGCAGTTACTCCGCGACAGGAATCAATGAGCAGTTCTTC,CASSYSATGINEQFF
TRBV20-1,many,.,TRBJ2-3,TGCAGTGCTTTCAGGGCAGATACGCAGTATTTT,CSAFRADTQYF
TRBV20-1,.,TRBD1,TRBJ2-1,TGCAGTGCTCGGAAACCGACAGGGGGCCGATTAATCAATGAGCAGTTCTTC,CSARKPTGGRLINEQFF
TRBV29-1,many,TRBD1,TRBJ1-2,TGCAGCGCTCAGACCGGGACAGGGCCTGGCTACACCTTC,CSAQTGTGPGYTF
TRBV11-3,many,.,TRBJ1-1,TGTGCCAGCAGCTTAGGAAGGACAGTATTCACTGAAGCTTTCTTT,CASSLGRTVFTEAFF
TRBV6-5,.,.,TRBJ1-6,TGTGCCAGCACCCCCGGGGGGGGAGCGGGTAATTCACCCCTCCACTTT,CASTPGGGAGNSPLHF
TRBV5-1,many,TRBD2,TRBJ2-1,TGCGCCAGCAGCTCCCTAGCGGGGGTATACAATGAGCAGTTCTTC,CASSSLAGVYNEQFF
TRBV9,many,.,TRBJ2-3,TGTGCCAGCAGCGTAGGGGCAGATACGCAGTATTTT,CASSVGADTQYF
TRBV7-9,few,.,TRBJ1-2,TGTGCCAGCAGCTTAGGGGCGGGGTGGTCTGGCTACACCTTC,CASSLGAGWSGYTF
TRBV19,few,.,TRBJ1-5,TGTGCCAGTAGTACCGCGGGACACCCATTTAGCAATCAGCCCCAGCATTTT,CASSTAGHPFSNQPQHF